Listed here are 20 T cell receptor beta chains from one sample, sequenced in a study of vaccination and CD4 T cells after COVID-19. Stated treatment: approximately 9-day PBMC culture with coronavirus spike peptide pools or control peptides (ViraFEST assay). Cultured CD4+ T-cell DNA underwent Oncomine TCR Beta short-read sequencing. TCRdb reprocessed the PCR reads via MiXCR and lists one record per CDR3 protein. The sample consists of about 16,000 distinct CDR3 sequences, nearly 50% of them appearing once. Antigen specificity for these receptors is unknown. Sample: CD4+ T cells from blood, cultured in vitro, taken before SARS-CoV-2 vaccination. These receptors were collected from a human donor who had recovered from COVID-19.

The chain employs TRBV20-1 and TRBJ2-1; 10 bases map to TRBD2. V gave up 7 bases and J gave up 12 bases; unmatched junction bases: 12. The CDR3 has 13 residues. Germline V gene lookup returns CDR1 DFQATT and CDR2 SNEGSKA (reference sequence). CDR3 coding DNA: TGCAGTGATCAGAACCTAGCGGGGGATCGGCAGTTCTTC. Its protein is CSDQNLAGDRQFF.

V and J are TRBV7-2 and TRBJ1-2; 10 nucleotides agree with TRBD1. CDR1 is SGHTA, CDR2 FQGNSA, per germline. This CDR3 spans 14 amino acids. V gave up 2 bases and J gave up 7 bases; unmatched junction bases: 4. The CDR3 coding sequence is TGTGCCAGCAGCTTACAGGGGACAGGGGTTGGCTACACCTTC. Translating it yields CASSLQGTGVGYTF.

This clonotype was observed a handful of times. The chain links TRBV19 to TRBJ1-2, with D possibly being TRBD1 (6 bases). Germline values: CDR1 LNHDA, CDR2 SQIVND (reference sequence). The CDR3 is made up of 15 amino acids. Trimming cost V 5 bases and J 2 bases, with 15 bases left between them. The CDR3 region has the DNA TGTGCCAGTAGTCTCCAGAGTACAGGGAACTATGGCTACACCTTC. Protein: CASSLQSTGNYGYTF.

CDR3 sequence reads: CASRRSAGNYGYTF. For the CDR3, the DNA is TGTGCCAGCAGGCGCTCCGCGGGTAACTATGGCTACACCTTC. This chain uses TRBV6-1 with TRBJ1-2; no definite D call. Germline values: CDR1 MNHNS, CDR2 SASEGT. V was clipped by 6 bases and J by 1 base, with 12 bases between them. This CDR3 is built from 14 residues.

Only a few counts were recorded for this clonotype. The chain joins TRBV11-3 to TRBJ2-7, with TRBD1 as a possible D gene (6 bases). This CDR3 has 15 amino acids. V lost 0 bases, J lost 4 bases, and 13 bases lay in between. Germline lookup yields CDR1 SGHNT and CDR2 YENEEA. CDR3 coding DNA: TGTGCCAGCAGCTTAGATGGCAGGGGTGGATACGAGCAGTACTTC. Encoded protein: CASSLDGRGGYEQYF.

The gene calls are TRBV6-1 and TRBJ1-4; D remains unclear. V was trimmed by 2 bases and J by 8 bases, leaving 15 bases between them. Germline V CDR1 and CDR2: MNHNS, SASEGT. There are 15 residues in the CDR3. The CDR3 nucleotides read TGTGCCAGCAGTGAATTGGGTCTCGGAGGAGAAAAACTGTTTTTT. This gives the protein CASSELGLGGEKLFF.

V usage is TRBV24-1 and J usage is TRBJ2-5; TRBD2 aligns across 13 bases. Germline V lookup: CDR1 KGHDR, CDR2 SFDVKD. This CDR3 is 17 amino acids long. Trimming at V came to 4 bases and at J to 3 bases, leaving 7 bases not matched to a gene. CDR3 sequence (DNA): TGTGCCACCAGTGACTGGGGACTAGCGGGACTGAAAGAGACCCAGTACTTC. It encodes CATSDWGLAGLKETQYF.

This clonotype came up a few times. The chain carries TRBV27 and TRBJ1-2; TRBD1 aligns across 9 bases. Germline values: CDR1 MNHEY, CDR2 SMNVEV (reference sequence). CDR3 length equals 15 residues. Trimming at V came to 2 bases and at J to 7 bases, leaving 8 bases not matched to a gene. CDR3 loop: CASSLRGDRARGYTF. The CDR3 DNA reads as TGTGCCAGCAGTTTAAGAGGGGACAGGGCACGTGGCTACACCTTC.

V is TRBV7-9 and J is TRBJ2-7; possibly TRBD1 for D (6 bases). Trimming took 1 base from V and 6 from J, leaving 13 bases between them. Germline CDR1 is SEHNR and CDR2 is FQNEAQ (reference sequence). The CDR3 sequence is 14 residues long. DNA for the CDR3: TGTGCCAGCAGCTTAGGGCAGGGGTTCTCCGAGCAGTACTTC. This encodes CASSLGQGFSEQYF.

A remark on this clonotype: At one boundary the junction diverges from the germline segment, which might be a read error. The rearrangement uses TRBV12-3 or TRBV12-4 and TRBJ2-1; tentative D call: TRBD2 (7 bases). The CDR3 runs to 16 residues. For the CDR3, the DNA is TGTGCCGGCAGTTTACGCCTTAGGGGGGGATACAATGAGCAGTTCTTC. Its protein product is CAGSLRLRGGYNEQFF.

The chain is built from TRBV20-1 and TRBJ1-5; D perhaps matches TRBD1 (5 bases). CDR1 and CDR2 from the germline V gene are DFQATT and SNEGSKA (reference sequence). V shed 3 bases and J shed 6 bases, with 12 bases lying between them. This CDR3 is 13 amino acids long. The CDR3 loop reads CSARIRERQPQHF. CDR3 bases: TGCAGTGCTAGGATCAGGGAGCGTCAGCCCCAGCATTTT.

The V call is TRBV6-1, the J call TRBJ1-1; TRBD1 agrees at 10 bases. Germline V gene lookup returns CDR1 MNHNS and CDR2 SASEGT. V shed 6 bases and J 5 bases; nucleotides not matched to a gene: 12. The CDR3 runs 16 residues. The CDR3 is CASRTGTGVGWTEAFF. In nucleotides, the CDR3 is TGTGCCAGCAGAACCGGGACAGGGGTGGGGTGGACTGAAGCTTTCTTT.

V is TRBV20-1 and J is TRBJ2-7; D unresolved. Between the trimmed V and J ends, which lost 0 bases and 3 bases, there was a span of 9 bases. Germline V CDR1 and CDR2: DFQATT, SNEGSKA (reference sequence). CDR3 length equals 13 residues. The DNA of the CDR3 is TGCAGTGCTAGAGAGCCCCTCGTCTACGAGCAGTACTTC. This codes for CSAREPLVYEQYF.

This rearrangement joins TRBV15 to TRBJ2-2; weak D call: TRBD1 (6 bases). With 2 bases removed from V and 4 bases from J, the gap between germline ends came to 14 bases. Germline CDR1 and CDR2: LNHNV and YYDKDF (reference sequence). This CDR3 is 16 amino acids long. This CDR3 is CATSRPTGSFTGELFF. DNA for the CDR3: TGTGCCACCAGCAGACCTACAGGGAGTTTCACCGGGGAGCTGTTTTTT.

The chain employs TRBV24-1 and TRBJ2-1; D is possibly TRBD1 or TRBD2 (6 bases each). The V end lost 0 bases, the J end lost 8 bases, and 10 bases lay between the germline ends. The germline gives CDR1 KGHDR, CDR2 SFDVKD. The CDR3 is 14 amino acids. CDR3 in DNA: TGTGCCACCAGTGATTTGCCGGGGGCCCATGAGCAGTTCTTC. Its translation is CATSDLPGAHEQFF.

A few counts support this clonotype. The V gene is TRBV10-3, the J gene TRBJ1-5; weak D call: TRBD1 (6 bases). CDR3 length: 17 residues. Germline-derived CDR1 and CDR2 are ENHRY and SYGVKD. V was shortened by 2 bases and J by 5 bases, with 19 bases between the two germline ends. This CDR3 is CAISETHDGTPYQPQHF. The CDR3 nucleotides are TGTGCCATCAGTGAGACCCACGATGGGACACCCTATCAGCCCCAGCATTTT.

This CDR3 is CSALGSKETQYF. The CDR3 nucleotides read TGCAGTGCGTTAGGGTCCAAAGAGACCCAGTACTTC. The V call is TRBV20-1, the J call TRBJ2-5; D not certain. The CDR3 runs 12 residues. Trimming removed 6 bases at V and 3 bases at J, with 11 bases between. Looked up from germline, CDR1 is DFQATT and CDR2 is SNEGSKA (reference sequence).

The chain employs TRBV6-4 and TRBJ2-2, with 8 positions matching TRBD2. The trim removed 4 bases at V and 6 bases at J, leaving 10 bases unmatched. This CDR3 is built from 16 residues. CDR1 and CDR2 (germline): MRHNA, SNTAGT. CDR3 DNA: TGTGCCAGCAGTGCCTTTCCGGGACTAGGGCCCGGGGAGCTGTTTTTT. Its translation: CASSAFPGLGPGELFF.

This clonotype was seen a handful of times. The chain has TRBV2 and TRBJ2-7; tentatively, D is TRBD1 or TRBD2 (5 bases each). The CDR3 sequence is 12 residues long. Germline V CDR1 and CDR2: SNHLY, FYNNEI. Trimming took off 4 bases at V and 5 bases at J, with 9 bases between the two ends. The CDR3: CASSVRGHEQYF. In DNA, the CDR3 is TGTGCCAGCAGTGTCCGGGGCCACGAGCAGTACTTC. Combining the CDR3 with reference TRBV2 and TRBJ2-7 gives the whole variable domain EPEVTQTPSHQVTQMGQEVILRCVPISNHLYFYWYRQILGQKVEFLVSFYNNEISEKSEIFDDQFSVERPDGSNFTLKIRSTKLEDSAMYFCASSVRGHEQYFGPGTRLTVT.

The chain carries TRBV15 and TRBJ2-3, with 10 positions matching TRBD1. This CDR3 is 18 amino acids long. The V segment lost 0 bases and the J segment 0 bases; nucleotides outside the gene matches: 6. Germline loops: CDR1 LNHNV, CDR2 YYDKDF (reference sequence). CDR3 residues: CATSREMTGGFSTDTQYF. As DNA, the CDR3 is TGTGCCACCAGCAGAGAGATGACAGGGGGCTTTAGCACAGATACGCAGTATTTT.